This T cell receptor (beta chain) was profiled in a study of blood T cell repertoires in COVID-19. Study-level background: Sites in the United States, Italy and Spain provided acute and convalescent COVID-19 samples. The cDNA or gDNA used as material had been derived from T cells, B-cell-depleted T cells, or PBMCs.

How the authors handled the data: Scientists estimated how many nucleated cells there were by amplifying reference gene primers. Clones were sequenced by immunoSEQ multiplex PCR, and TCRdb holds only the in-frame ones, with some missing. V, J and clone size derive from that table, while D and trimming were established from the DNA sequence. The sample carries some 130,000 clones, over 75% recorded once. The specimen was peripheral blood. This TCR was sampled from a man between 65 and 80 years old with active COVID-19.

This CDR3 is CASSSMTGGQNIQYF. The DNA of the CDR3 is TGTGCCAGCAGTTCAATGACAGGGGGCCAAAACATTCAGTACTTC. V usage is TRBV28 and J usage is TRBJ2-4; 10 bases map to TRBD1. This CDR3 comprises 15 residues. V gave up 4 bases and J gave up 5 bases; unmatched junction bases: 5. Germline CDR1 reads MDHEN; CDR2 reads SYDVKM.